This entry describes one T cell receptor (beta chain). The antigen it recognizes is unknown. Nothing much larger sits one base from this clone, and base qualities are not available. This sample is part of a study of patients and donors after allogeneic stem cell transplantation (dated by TCRdb to 2019 to 2021). Library prep was done by RT-PCR. Reads for this sample came from a NextSeq 550. The public reads were reanalyzed by TCRdb: fastp trimming at Q25, MiXCR alignment, in-frame beta chains only. Every entry covers one CDR3 protein and lists the most common genes and DNA from its rows. The sample table shows approximately 430,000 distinct CDR3 sequences, and around 15% are seen once. Around 7.9% of the sample belongs to the ten largest clones. The CDR3 numbers 14 residues from cysteine through phenylalanine. Of all the DNA, just the CDR3 is kept, 42 bases in frame from base 1. In the germline V gene (reference sequence), CDR1 corresponds to DFQATT and CDR2 to SNEGSKA. The germline ends are 9 bases apart after V is trimmed by 0 bases and J by 0 bases.

This receptor was taken from a human donor who was either an allogeneic HSCT recipient or a stem cell or donor lymphocyte infusion donor (not recorded which). It is not recorded whose cells these are; they may come from a transplant donor. The specimen sequenced was blood, either unsorted or a sorted T cell fraction (not recorded which). Recombination joined TRBV20-1 with TRBJ2-7; the D call is possibly TRBD1 or TRBD2, each sharing 5 bases. The encoded CDR3 is CSARDSGSSYEQYF. The bases are TGCAGTGCTAGAGATTCAGGGAGCTCCTACGAGCAGTACTTC.